This TCR beta chain originates from a study of early T cells in non-severe SARS-CoV-2 infection. The wider study: Chains were not paired, and sequencing was done on bulk RNA from unsorted whole blood.

Study-wide results and limits: Matching results from VDJdb favored anti-spike CD8 responses, leaving private and CD4 specificities undetected.

Note on this clonotype: No antigen is known for it.

Unique molecular identifiers were added to individual cDNA molecules. One entry per CDR3 protein results from TCRdb running MiXCR on the 5' RACE reads. The data show under 95,000 distinct CDR3 sequences, roughly 12% seen once. With 5 bases removed from V and 2 bases from J, the gap between germline ends came to 14 bases. This CDR3 region has 15 residues. Germline lookup yields CDR1 SEHNR and CDR2 FQNEAQ (reference sequence). The J gene is TRBJ2-3, the V gene TRBV7-9, with D perhaps matching TRBD2 (5 bases). Sequencing used whole blood. The sequence came from an adult who was a healthcare worker with PCR-confirmed SARS-CoV-2 infection or an uninfected control (not recorded which). In DNA, the CDR3 is TGTGCCAGCAGCCTAACCGGACTGAACACAGATACGCAGTATTTT. This sequence encodes CASSLTGLNTDTQYF.